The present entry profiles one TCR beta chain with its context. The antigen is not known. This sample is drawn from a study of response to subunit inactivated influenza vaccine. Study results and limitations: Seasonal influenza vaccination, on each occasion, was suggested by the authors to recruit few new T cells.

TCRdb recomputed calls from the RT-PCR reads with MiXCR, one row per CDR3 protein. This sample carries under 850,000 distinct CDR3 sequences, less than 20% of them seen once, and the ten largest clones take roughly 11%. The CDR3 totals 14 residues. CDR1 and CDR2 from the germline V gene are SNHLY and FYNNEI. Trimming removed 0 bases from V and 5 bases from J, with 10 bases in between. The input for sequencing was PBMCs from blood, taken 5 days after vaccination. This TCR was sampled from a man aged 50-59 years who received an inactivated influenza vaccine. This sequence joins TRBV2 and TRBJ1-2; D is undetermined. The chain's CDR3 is CASSEAGSWYGYTF. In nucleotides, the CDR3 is TGTGCCAGCAGTGAAGCGGGGTCATGGTATGGCTACACCTTC.